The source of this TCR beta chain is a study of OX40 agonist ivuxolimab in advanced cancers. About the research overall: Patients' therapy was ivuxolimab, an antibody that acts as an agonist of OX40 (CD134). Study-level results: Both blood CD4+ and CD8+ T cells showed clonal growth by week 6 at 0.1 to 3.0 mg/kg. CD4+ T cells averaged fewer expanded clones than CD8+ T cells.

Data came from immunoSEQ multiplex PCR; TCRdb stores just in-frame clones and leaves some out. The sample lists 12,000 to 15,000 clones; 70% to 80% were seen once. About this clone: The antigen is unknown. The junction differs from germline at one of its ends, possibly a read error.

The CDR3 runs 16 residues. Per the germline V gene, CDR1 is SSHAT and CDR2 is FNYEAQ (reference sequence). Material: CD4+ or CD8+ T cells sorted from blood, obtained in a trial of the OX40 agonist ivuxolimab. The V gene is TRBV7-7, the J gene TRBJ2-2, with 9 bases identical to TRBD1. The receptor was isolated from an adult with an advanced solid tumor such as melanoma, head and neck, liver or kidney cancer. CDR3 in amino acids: CASSPTGQGKTGELFF. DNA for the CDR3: TGTGCTAGCAGCCCGACGGGACAGGGAAAGACCGGGGAGCTGTTTTTT.